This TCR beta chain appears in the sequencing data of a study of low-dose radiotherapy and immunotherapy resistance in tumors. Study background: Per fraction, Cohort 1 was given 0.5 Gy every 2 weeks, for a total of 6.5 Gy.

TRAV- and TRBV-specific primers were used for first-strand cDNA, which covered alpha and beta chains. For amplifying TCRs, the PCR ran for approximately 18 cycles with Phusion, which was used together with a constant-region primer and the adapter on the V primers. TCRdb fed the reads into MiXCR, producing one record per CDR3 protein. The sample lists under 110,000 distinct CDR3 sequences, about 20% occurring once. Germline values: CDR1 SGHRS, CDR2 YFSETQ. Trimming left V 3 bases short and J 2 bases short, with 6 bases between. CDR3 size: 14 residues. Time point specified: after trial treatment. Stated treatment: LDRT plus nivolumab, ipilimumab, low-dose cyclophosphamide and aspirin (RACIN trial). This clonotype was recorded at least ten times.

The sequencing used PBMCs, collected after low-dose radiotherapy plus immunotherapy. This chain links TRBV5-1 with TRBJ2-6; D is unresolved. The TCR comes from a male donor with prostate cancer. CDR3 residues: CASSWVTGANVLTF. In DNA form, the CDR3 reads TGCGCCAGCAGCTGGGTGACTGGGGCCAACGTCCTGACTTTC.